This record looks at one T cell receptor (beta chain) sequence and its context. The germline gives CDR1 SQVTM, CDR2 ANQGSEA. The CDR3 is 15 amino acids. Deletions cut 3 bases from V and 3 bases from J, with 16 bases between. Clones were read by immunoSEQ multiplex PCR, and TCRdb kept only the in-frame ones, dropping some. Among about 63,000 clones listed, more than 75% were seen once. This entry comes from a study of technical replicates of blood from a handful of donors. The rearrangement uses TRBV29-1 and TRBJ2-3, with unresolved D. The clonotype comes from a human donor in good health. Some clones in this sample may be carry-over from other donors' samples. Specimen: PBMCs. CDR3 loop: CSVDGEDLSTDTQYF. DNA for the CDR3: TGCAGCGTTGATGGTGAGGATTTAAGTACAGATACGCAGTATTTT.